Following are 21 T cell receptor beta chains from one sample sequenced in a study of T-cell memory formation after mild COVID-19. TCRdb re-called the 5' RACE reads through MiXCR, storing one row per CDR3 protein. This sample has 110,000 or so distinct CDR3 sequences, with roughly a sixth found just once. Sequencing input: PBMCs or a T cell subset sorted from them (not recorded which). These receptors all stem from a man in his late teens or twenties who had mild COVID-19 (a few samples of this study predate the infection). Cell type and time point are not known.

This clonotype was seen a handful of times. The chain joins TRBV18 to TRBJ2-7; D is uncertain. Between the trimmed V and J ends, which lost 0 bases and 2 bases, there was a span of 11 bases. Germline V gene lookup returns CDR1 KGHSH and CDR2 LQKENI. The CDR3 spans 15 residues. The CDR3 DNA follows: TGTGCCAGCTCACCACCTTCCCGGACGGCCTACGAGCAGTACTTC. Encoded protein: CASSPPSRTAYEQYF.

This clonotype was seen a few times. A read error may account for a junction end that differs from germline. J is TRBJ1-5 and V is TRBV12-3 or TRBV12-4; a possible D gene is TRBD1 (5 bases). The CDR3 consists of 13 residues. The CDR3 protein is CASSFDRYQPQHF. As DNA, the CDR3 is TGTGCCAGCAGTTTTGACAGATATCAACCCCAGCATTTT.

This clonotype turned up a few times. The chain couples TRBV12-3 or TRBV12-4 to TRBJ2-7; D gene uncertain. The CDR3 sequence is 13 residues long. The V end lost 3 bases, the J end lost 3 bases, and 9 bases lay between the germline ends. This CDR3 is CASSFQVDYEQYV. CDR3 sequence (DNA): TGTGCCAGCAGTTTCCAGGTAGACTACGAGCAGTACGTC.

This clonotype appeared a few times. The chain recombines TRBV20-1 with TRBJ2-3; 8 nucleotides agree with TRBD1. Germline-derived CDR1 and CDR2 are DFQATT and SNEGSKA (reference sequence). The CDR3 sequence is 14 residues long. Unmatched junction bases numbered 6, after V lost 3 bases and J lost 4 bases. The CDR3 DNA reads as TGCAGTGCTAGTCGGGACAGGTTTTCAGATACGCAGTATTTT. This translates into CSASRDRFSDTQYF.

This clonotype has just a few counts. The CDR3 DNA sequence: TGTGCCAGCAGTTTGGGCAGGGCGGTTCTCACTGAAGCTTTCTTT. This codes for CASSLGRAVLTEAFF. The V and J genes are TRBV12-3 or TRBV12-4 and TRBJ1-1, with a tentative D call TRBD1 (5 bases). The CDR3 loop spans 15 amino acids. Trimming removed 3 bases from V and 4 bases from J, with 15 bases in between.

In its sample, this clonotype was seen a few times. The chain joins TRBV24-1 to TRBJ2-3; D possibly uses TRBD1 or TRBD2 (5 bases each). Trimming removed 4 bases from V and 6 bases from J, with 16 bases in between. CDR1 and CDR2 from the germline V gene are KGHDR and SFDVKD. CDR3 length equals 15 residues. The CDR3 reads CATSDPGTSGDTQYF. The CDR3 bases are TGTGCCACCAGTGACCCCGGGACGAGTGGGGATACGCAGTATTTT.

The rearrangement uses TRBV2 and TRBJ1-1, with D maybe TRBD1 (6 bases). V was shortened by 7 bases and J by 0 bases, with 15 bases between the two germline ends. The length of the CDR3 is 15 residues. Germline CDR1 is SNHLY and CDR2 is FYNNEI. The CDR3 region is CASTDDRRLNTEAFF. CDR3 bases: TGTGCCAGCACCGACGACAGGCGACTGAACACTGAAGCTTTCTTT.

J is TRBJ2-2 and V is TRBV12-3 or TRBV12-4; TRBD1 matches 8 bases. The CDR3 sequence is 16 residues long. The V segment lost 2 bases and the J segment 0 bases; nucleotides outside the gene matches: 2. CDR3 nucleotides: TGTGCCAGCAGTTTACCAGGGGGCGCGAACACCGGGGAGCTGTTTTTT. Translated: CASSLPGGANTGELFF.

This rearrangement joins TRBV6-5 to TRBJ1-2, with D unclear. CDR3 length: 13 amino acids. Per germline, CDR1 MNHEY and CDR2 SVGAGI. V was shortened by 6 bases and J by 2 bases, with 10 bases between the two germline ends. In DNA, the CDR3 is TGTGCCAGCAGAAGAGAGAGCAACTATGGCTACACCTTC. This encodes CASRRESNYGYTF.

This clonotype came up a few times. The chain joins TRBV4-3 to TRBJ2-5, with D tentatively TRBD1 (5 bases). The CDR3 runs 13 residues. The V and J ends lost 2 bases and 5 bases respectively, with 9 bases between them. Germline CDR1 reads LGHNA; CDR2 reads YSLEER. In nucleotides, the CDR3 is TGCGCCAGCAGCCAATTGGCAGGGGAGACCCAGTACTTC. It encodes CASSQLAGETQYF.

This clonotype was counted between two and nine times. CDR3 protein: CASSLEGQGETQYF. In DNA, the CDR3 is TGCGCCAGCAGCTTGGAGGGACAGGGGGAGACCCAGTACTTC. V is TRBV5-1 and J is TRBJ2-5; 10 nucleotides match TRBD1. The length of the CDR3 is 14 residues. Germline assignment: CDR1 SGHRS and CDR2 YFSETQ. V dropped 0 bases and J dropped 5; count of bases not matched to a gene: 1.

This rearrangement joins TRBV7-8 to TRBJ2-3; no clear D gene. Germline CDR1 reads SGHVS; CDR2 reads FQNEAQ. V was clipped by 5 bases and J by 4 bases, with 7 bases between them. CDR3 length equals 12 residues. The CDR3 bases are TGTGCCAGCAGCGTTGAGGCAGATACGCAGTATTTT. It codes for CASSVEADTQYF.

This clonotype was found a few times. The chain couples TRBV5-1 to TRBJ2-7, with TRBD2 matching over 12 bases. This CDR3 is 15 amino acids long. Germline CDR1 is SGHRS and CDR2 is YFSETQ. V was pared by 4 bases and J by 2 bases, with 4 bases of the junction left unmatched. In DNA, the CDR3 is TGCGCCAGCAGCGAGACTAGCGGGGGACCCTACGAGCAGTACTTC. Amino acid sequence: CASSETSGGPYEQYF.

Written as DNA, the CDR3 is TGTGCCAGCAGCTTGGAGCGTACAGGGGCCAACGTCCTGACTTTC. It codes for CASSLERTGANVLTF. The chain joins TRBV5-4 to TRBJ2-6; D call uncertain. This CDR3 spans 15 amino acids. Trimming left V 0 bases short and J 4 bases short, with 8 bases between. Germline V gene lookup returns CDR1 SGHNT and CDR2 YYREEE (reference sequence).

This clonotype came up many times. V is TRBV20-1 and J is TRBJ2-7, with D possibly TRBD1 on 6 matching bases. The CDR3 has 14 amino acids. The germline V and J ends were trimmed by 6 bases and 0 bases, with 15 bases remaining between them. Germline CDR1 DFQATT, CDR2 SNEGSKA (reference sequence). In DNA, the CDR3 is TGCAGTGCGCGAGACAGGATAGCCTCCTACGAGCAGTACTTC. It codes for CSARDRIASYEQYF.

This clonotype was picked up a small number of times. CDR3 region: CSARSRGVVDTQYF. The CDR3, as DNA: TGCAGTGCTAGATCGCGGGGGGTCGTAGATACGCAGTATTTT. The V gene is TRBV20-1, the J gene TRBJ2-3; 8 bases are shared with TRBD2. J was trimmed by 5 bases and V by 2 bases; bases with no gene match: 6. The length of the CDR3 is 14 residues. Germline CDR1 and CDR2: DFQATT and SNEGSKA (reference sequence).

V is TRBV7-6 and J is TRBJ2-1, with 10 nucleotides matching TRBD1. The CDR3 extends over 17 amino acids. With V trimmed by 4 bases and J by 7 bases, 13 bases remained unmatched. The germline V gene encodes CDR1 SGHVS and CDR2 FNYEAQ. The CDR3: CASSSPRGQGLRNEQFF. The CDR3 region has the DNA TGTGCCAGCAGCTCGCCCCGGGGACAGGGGCTGAGGAATGAGCAGTTCTTC. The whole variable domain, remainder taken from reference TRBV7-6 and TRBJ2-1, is GAGVSQSPRYKVTKRGQDVALRCDPISGHVSLYWYRQALGQGPEFLTYFNYEAQQDKSGLPNDRFSAERPEGSISTLTIQRTEQRDSAMYRCASSSPRGQGLRNEQFFGPGTRLTVL.

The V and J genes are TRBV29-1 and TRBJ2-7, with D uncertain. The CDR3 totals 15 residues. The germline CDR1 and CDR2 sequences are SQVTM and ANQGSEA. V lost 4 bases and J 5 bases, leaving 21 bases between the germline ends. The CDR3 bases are TGCAGCGTTGGGGCTGGAGTATTTTCGGGTAACGAGCAGTACTTC. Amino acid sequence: CSVGAGVFSGNEQYF.

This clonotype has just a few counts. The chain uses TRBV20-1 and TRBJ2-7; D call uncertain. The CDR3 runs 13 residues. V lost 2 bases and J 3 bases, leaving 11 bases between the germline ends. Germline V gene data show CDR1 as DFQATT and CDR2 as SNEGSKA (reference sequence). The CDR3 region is CSARRPPHYEQYF. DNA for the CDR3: TGCAGTGCTAGACGACCCCCTCACTACGAGCAGTACTTC.

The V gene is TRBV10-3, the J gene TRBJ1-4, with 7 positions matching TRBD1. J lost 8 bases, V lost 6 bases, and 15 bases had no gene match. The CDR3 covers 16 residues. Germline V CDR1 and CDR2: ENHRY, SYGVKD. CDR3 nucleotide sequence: TGTGCCATCAGGGAGGGGACGACAGGGCCGGGGGAAAAACTGTTTTTT. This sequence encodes CAIREGTTGPGEKLFF.

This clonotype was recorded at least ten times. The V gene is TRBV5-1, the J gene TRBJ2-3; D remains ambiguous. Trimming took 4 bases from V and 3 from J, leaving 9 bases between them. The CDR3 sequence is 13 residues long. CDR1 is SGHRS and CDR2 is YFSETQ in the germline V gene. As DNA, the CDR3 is TGCGCCAGCAGCCCCCCTTCAACAGATACGCAGTATTTT. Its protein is CASSPPSTDTQYF.